One and the same sample provided the 22 T cell receptor beta chains below, sequenced in a study of blood T cell repertoires in COVID-19 (dated by TCRdb to about 2020). Library construction relied on the immunoSEQ multiplex PCR assay. TCRdb took this table from immuneACCESS and kept in-frame rearrangements with V and J called. Such tables lack part of the clones; where checked against another copy, unresolved V genes explain under half of the gap, and the rest is unexplained. Across this sample there are some 320,000 clones, with more than 70% seen only once. The top ten clones comprise approximately 7.2% of the sample. The sequencing sample was made of peripheral blood. The receptor set was obtained from a woman aged 25 to 39 who had recovered from COVID-19.

The table lists this clone with a few counts. The genes are TRBV6-2 or TRBV6-3 and TRBJ1-3; D is possibly TRBD1 (5 bases). This CDR3 is built from 16 residues. The V end lost 6 bases, the J end lost 2 bases, and 17 bases lay between the germline ends. Germline CDR1 MNHEY, CDR2 SVGEGT. The CDR3, as DNA: TGTGCCAGCAGCCCTGCCAGGGTAGAGACTGGAAACACCATATATTTT. It translates to CASSPARVETGNTIYF.

This chain connects TRBV6-5 to TRBJ1-6, with D unresolved. V dropped 0 bases and J dropped 9 bases, with 6 bases sitting between them. The CDR3 spans 13 residues. Germline assignment: CDR1 MNHEY and CDR2 SVGAGI. CDR3 sequence reads: CASSYSEVSPLHF. The CDR3 DNA sequence: TGTGCCAGCAGTTACTCGGAGGTTTCACCCCTCCACTTT.

The rearrangement links TRBV9 to TRBJ2-3; a possible D gene is TRBD2 (7 bases). This CDR3 is built from 17 residues. Trimming cost V 5 bases and J 0 bases, with 19 bases left between them. Looked up from germline, CDR1 is SGDLS and CDR2 is YYNGEE. The CDR3 DNA follows: TGTGCCAGCAGTGGGGGGCTAGCGGCTTCTAGCACAGATACGCAGTATTTT. It encodes CASSGGLAASSTDTQYF.

This clone was observed a single time. V and J are TRBV27 and TRBJ2-5; D is perhaps TRBD2 (6 bases). The ends were cut back, 2 bases at V and 4 bases at J, with 11 bases in the middle. CDR1 MNHEY and CDR2 SMNVEV come from the germline V gene (reference sequence). The CDR3 sequence is 14 residues long. The CDR3 DNA is TGTGCCAGCAGTTTAGGAGGGCTCCCAGAGACCCAGTACTTC. Amino acid sequence: CASSLGGLPETQYF.

The chain joins TRBV21-1 to TRBJ1-5; TRBD1 is taken as the D call from the table, unchecked against the DNA. TRBV21-1 is classified as a pseudogene. The CDR3 runs to 13 residues. The CDR3 DNA sequence: TGTGCCCGCGCCAGGGCCAACAATCAGCCCCAGCATTTT. Amino acids: CARARANNQPQHF.

The chain links TRBV18 to TRBJ2-3, with D hard to call. V lost 2 bases to trimming and J lost 0 bases, with 6 bases between them. There are 14 residues in the CDR3. CDR1 KGHSH and CDR2 LQKENI come from the germline V gene. The CDR3 spells CASSPTASTDTQYF. CDR3 DNA sequence: TGTGCCAGCTCACCAACAGCTAGCACAGATACGCAGTATTTT.

The chain has TRBV19 and TRBJ2-7, with D tentatively TRBD1 (6 bases). Germline CDR1 reads LNHDA; CDR2 reads SQIVND (reference sequence). This CDR3 spans 13 amino acids. Deletions cut 3 bases from V and 3 bases from J, with 9 bases between. CDR3 sequence reads: CASSMAQGYEQYF. The CDR3 bases are TGTGCCAGTAGTATGGCACAGGGCTACGAGCAGTACTTC.

The CDR3 DNA is TGTGCCAGCAGTGAAAGCGCCTATCAGCCCCAGCATTTT. It codes for CASSESAYQPQHF. The chain couples TRBV6-1 to TRBJ1-5, with D unresolved. The V gene lost 2 bases and the J gene lost 5 bases, with 7 bases spanning the gap. This CDR3 is 13 amino acids long. The germline V gene has CDR1 MNHNS and CDR2 SASEGT.

V and J are TRBV28 and TRBJ1-2; D is unclear. Between the trimmed V and J ends, which lost 2 bases and 6 bases, there was a span of 10 bases. The germline CDR1 and CDR2 sequences are MDHEN and SYDVKM. There are 13 residues in the CDR3. The CDR3 DNA follows: TGTGCCAGCAGTTTACCGCACGGGGATGGCTACACCTTC. It specifies CASSLPHGDGYTF.

CDR3 region: CSASLGDNSYEQYF. CDR3 in DNA: TGCAGTGCTAGTCTTGGGGACAATAGTTACGAGCAGTACTTC. J is TRBJ2-7 and V is TRBV20-1; D might be TRBD1 (6 bases). V was shortened by 3 bases and J by 4 bases, with 16 bases between the two germline ends. Germline loops: CDR1 DFQATT, CDR2 SNEGSKA (reference sequence). CDR3 size: 14 residues.

The chain couples TRBV5-1 to TRBJ1-2; maybe TRBD1 (5 bases). V gave up 3 bases and J gave up 6 bases, with 15 bases separating them. CDR1 and CDR2 (germline): SGHRS, YFSETQ. The CDR3 is 14 residues long. CDR3 sequence: CASSYTSGLDGYTF. The CDR3 coding sequence is TGCGCCAGCAGCTACACATCAGGGTTGGATGGCTACACCTTC.

The chain couples TRBV19 to TRBJ1-1; D gene uncertain. The CDR3 has 12 residues. With 5 bases removed from V and 0 bases from J, the gap between germline ends came to 4 bases. CDR1 is LNHDA and CDR2 is SQIVND in the germline V gene (reference sequence). The DNA for the CDR3 is TGTGCCAGTAGTCTCGTGAACACTGAAGCTTTCTTT. It yields the protein CASSLVNTEAFF.

Regarding this clone: The same CDR3 arises from other DNA sequences in this sample as well. The chain recombines TRBV6-5 with TRBJ1-3; 9 positions agree with TRBD1. Germline CDR1 MNHEY, CDR2 SVGAGI. This CDR3 spans 13 amino acids. Unmatched junction bases numbered 1, after V lost 6 bases and J lost 4 bases. The CDR3 loop reads CASRGTGGNTIYF. As DNA, the CDR3 is TGTGCCAGCAGGGGGACAGGGGGAAACACCATATATTTT.

The chain joins TRBV4-3 to TRBJ1-2, with 7 bases aligning to TRBD1. V trimming: 0 bases; J trimming: 2 bases; junction bases outside the gene matches: 3. Germline assignment: CDR1 LGHNA and CDR2 YSLEER. CDR3 length: 15 amino acids. CDR3 bases: TGCGCCAGCAGCCAAGAGACAGGGCGGAACTATGGCTACACCTTC. Encoded protein: CASSQETGRNYGYTF.

This chain joins TRBV7-3 and TRBJ2-3, with 8 positions matching TRBD1. Germline V gene sequence: CDR1 SGHTA, CDR2 FQGTGA. Trimming cost V 5 bases and J 4 bases; bases outside gene matches: 5. The CDR3 runs to 14 residues. The CDR3 bases are TGTGCCAGCAGCCCGAGACAGGGGTCAGATACGCAGTATTTT. It is translated as CASSPRQGSDTQYF.

The rearrangement links TRBV19 to TRBJ1-3; 8 bases line up with TRBD1. The CDR3 runs to 11 residues. In germline, CDR1 is LNHDA, CDR2 SQIVND (reference sequence). After removal of 10 bases from V and 10 bases from J, the junction contained 6 bases not matched to a gene. The CDR3 loop is CATRTGKTIYF. The CDR3 DNA reads TGTGCCACCCGGACAGGGAAGACCATATATTTT.

This chain joins TRBV7-3 and TRBJ2-1; 11 bases fit TRBD2. The CDR3 runs 15 residues. J gave up 6 bases and V 3 bases, and 4 bases lay outside the gene matches. In germline, CDR1 is SGHTA, CDR2 FQGTGA. The CDR3 is CASSLALAGANEQFF. CDR3 bases: TGTGCCAGCAGCTTGGCACTAGCGGGGGCCAATGAGCAGTTCTTC.

The rearrangement joins TRBV2 to TRBJ1-5; a possible D gene is TRBD1 (6 bases). The CDR3 runs to 15 residues. V lost 7 bases and J lost 0, with 13 bases in between. CDR1 is SNHLY and CDR2 is FYNNEI in the germline V gene. The CDR3 DNA reads TGTGCCAGCACCCAGGGGACGGATAGCAATCAGCCCCAGCATTTT. Amino acid sequence: CASTQGTDSNQPQHF.

The chain couples TRBV19 to TRBJ1-1, with D perhaps matching TRBD1 (6 bases). CDR1 is LNHDA, CDR2 SQIVND, per germline (reference sequence). Trimming stripped 5 bases from V and 1 base from J, with 14 bases between. The CDR3 extends over 15 amino acids. The CDR3 reads CASSLDQGTNTEAFF. For the CDR3, the DNA is TGTGCCAGTAGTTTGGACCAGGGGACGAACACTGAAGCTTTCTTT.

The chain is built from TRBV30 and TRBJ1-1, with D tentatively TRBD1 (5 bases). Germline V gene sequence: CDR1 GTSNPN, CDR2 SVGIG (reference sequence). V was shortened by 5 bases and J by 0 bases, with 10 bases between the two germline ends. The CDR3 has 13 residues. CDR3 coding DNA: TGTGCCTGGGGAGACAGCCTGAACACTGAAGCTTTCTTT. Its protein is CAWGDSLNTEAFF. The full variable domain, with the rest looked up from reference TRBV30 and TRBJ1-1, is SQTIHQWPATLVQPVGSPLSLECTVEGTSNPNLYWYRQAAGRGLQLLFYSVGIGQISSEVPQNLSASRPQDRQFILSSKKLLLSDSGFYLCAWGDSLNTEAFFGQGTRLTVV.

This chain connects TRBV20-1 to TRBJ1-1; D gene unclear. Germline lookup yields CDR1 DFQATT and CDR2 SNEGSKA (reference sequence). The CDR3 has 11 amino acids. Trimming shortened V by 8 bases and J by 0 bases, and 7 bases separated the two germline ends. Written as DNA, the CDR3 is TGCAGTCTTAAATTGAACACTGAAGCTTTCTTT. The encoded protein is CSLKLNTEAFF.

To note about this clone: At one of its ends the junction is not consistent with the germline gene, which may arise from a read error. The rearrangement joins TRBV11-3 to TRBJ1-2; no clear D. CDR3 length: 13 residues. The germline V gene encodes CDR1 SGHNT and CDR2 YENEEA. CDR3 protein: CASNESRYYGYTF. The CDR3 region has the DNA TGTGCCAGCAACGAAAGCAGATACTACGGCTACACCTTC.